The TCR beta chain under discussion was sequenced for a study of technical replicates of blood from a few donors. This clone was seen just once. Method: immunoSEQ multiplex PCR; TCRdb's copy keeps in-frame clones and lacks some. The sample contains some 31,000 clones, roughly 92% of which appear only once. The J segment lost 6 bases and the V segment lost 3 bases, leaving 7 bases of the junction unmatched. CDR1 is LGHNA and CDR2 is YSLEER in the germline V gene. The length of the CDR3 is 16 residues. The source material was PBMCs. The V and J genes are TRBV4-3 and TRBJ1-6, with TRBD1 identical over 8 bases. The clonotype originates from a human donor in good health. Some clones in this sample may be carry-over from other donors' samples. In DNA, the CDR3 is TGCGCCAGCAGCCACAACCAGGGGGCCTTTAATTCACCCCTCCACTTT. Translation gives CASSHNQGAFNSPLHF.